This TCR beta chain is from a study of PD-L1 blockade in urothelial cancer. Study as a whole: At 3 weeks after treatment start (second dose) and again at 6 weeks, blood was analyzed.

Time point indicated: pretreatment peripheral blood. Sequencing was performed with immunoSEQ multiplex PCR; in TCRdb, only in-frame clones are kept and a portion is missing. The data contain around 70,000 clones, around 90% of them singletons. Germline V gene data show CDR1 as SGHNT and CDR2 as YYREEE (reference sequence). Deletions cut 1 base from V and 7 bases from J, with 9 bases between. The CDR3 is 12 residues long. The clonotype comes from a man aged 70 or older with urothelial cancer. The sequences come from PBMCs, collected around atezolizumab (anti-PD-L1) treatment. The chain has TRBV5-4 and TRBJ2-7, with a weak D call TRBD1 (6 bases). The CDR3 is CASSLMDSEQYF. In nucleotides, the CDR3 is TGTGCCAGCAGCTTGATGGACAGTGAGCAGTACTTC.